The 11 T cell receptor beta chains listed next were all sequenced from one sample in a study of spatial heterogeneity in lung cancer. Time point of the sample: sample taken at primary tumor resection. The input material, whole RNA from tumor, nontumor lung or frozen PBMC, was sequenced unsorted. TCRdb re-called the 5' RACE reads through MiXCR, storing one row per CDR3 protein. The sample records around 3,600 distinct CDR3 sequences, approximately 7% being singletons. The material sequenced was normal lung tissue next to the tumor, taken at surgery. The receptor set was obtained from a male donor with early-stage non-small cell lung cancer.

This clonotype was detected many times. The chain uses TRBV12-3 or TRBV12-4 and TRBJ2-1; D possibly corresponds to TRBD1 (6 bases). The CDR3 contains 14 residues. V was pared by 4 bases and J by 5 bases, with 12 bases between. The CDR3 region is CASSWGHGNNEQFF. The CDR3 coding sequence is TGTGCCAGCAGTTGGGGACACGGAAACAATGAGCAGTTCTTC.

This clonotype was seen many times. The chain links TRBV7-2 to TRBJ2-5; D could derive from TRBD1 or TRBD2 (5 bases each). CDR1 is SGHTA, CDR2 FQGNSA, per germline. The CDR3 extends over 13 amino acids. The ends were cut back, 4 bases at V and 11 bases at J, with 17 bases in the middle. CDR3 residues: CASSYDRTGPQYF. CDR3 nucleotides: TGTGCCAGCAGCTACGATCGGACGGGGCCACAGTACTTC. Filled out from reference TRBV7-2 and TRBJ2-5, the complete variable domain reads GAGVSQSPSNKVTEKGKDVELRCDPISGHTALYWYRQSLGQGLEFLIYFQGNSAPDKSGLPSDRFSAERTGGSVSTLTIQRTQQEDSAVYLCASSYDRTGPQYFGPGTRLLVL.

In this sample, this clonotype is medium-sized (0.01 to 0.1%). The V call is TRBV2, the J call TRBJ2-2, with unresolved D. Trimming shortened V by 4 bases and J by 1 base, and 10 bases separated the two germline ends. CDR1 is SNHLY and CDR2 is FYNNEI in the germline V gene. This CDR3 contains 15 residues. The CDR3 nucleotides read TGTGCCAGCAGTGTAAATGGACGGAACACCGGGGAGCTGTTTTTT. This codes for CASSVNGRNTGELFF.

This clonotype is judged medium-sized. V gene TRBV20-1 combines with J gene TRBJ2-7; D ambiguous. This CDR3 is built from 13 residues. Trimming shortened V by 3 bases and J by 1 base, and 10 bases separated the two germline ends. Germline V lookup: CDR1 DFQATT, CDR2 SNEGSKA (reference sequence). CDR3: CSASTSLSYEQYF. The CDR3 DNA is TGCAGTGCTAGTACAAGCCTTTCCTACGAGCAGTACTTC.

The sample holds many counts of this clonotype. The genes are TRBV10-3 and TRBJ1-4; tentative D call: TRBD1 (5 bases). CDR1 and CDR2 (germline): ENHRY, SYGVKD. Trimming cost V 3 bases and J 3 bases, with 20 bases left between them. This CDR3 has 18 residues. In nucleotides, the CDR3 is TGTGCCATCAGTGACATTCATCCCGGGGCGTTGTCTAATGAAAAACTGTTTTTT. Translation gives CAISDIHPGALSNEKLFF.

This clonotype was found many times. The chain has TRBV7-2 and TRBJ2-2; 7 bases map to TRBD2. Germline CDR1 SGHTA, CDR2 FQGNSA. This CDR3 comprises 15 residues. The ends lost 4 bases at V and 5 bases at J; junction bases unmatched: 7. The DNA of the CDR3 is TGTGCCAGCAGCTCTAGGCGGGGAGGGACCGGGGAGCTGTTTTTT. This sequence encodes CASSSRRGGTGELFF.

This clonotype counts as medium-sized. The chain combines TRBV3-1 with TRBJ2-5, with 11 positions matching TRBD2. Looked up from germline, CDR1 is LGHDT and CDR2 is YNNKEL (reference sequence). V was clipped by 4 bases and J by 4 bases; unmatched bases: 8. The CDR3 sequence is 16 residues long. The DNA of the CDR3 is TGTGCCAGCAGCCCCCAACTAGCGGGAGTATCAGAGACCCAGTACTTC. It encodes CASSPQLAGVSETQYF.

In its sample, this clonotype is medium-sized. The chain combines TRBV23-1 with TRBJ1-5; D is unclear. TRBV23-1 is designated an ORF whose function remains uncertain. The CDR3 is 18 amino acids. V was cut by 0 bases and J by 4 bases, with 19 bases left in between. Here the CDR3 reads CASSQSENRVQENQPQHF. CDR3 sequence (DNA): TGCGCCAGCAGTCAATCTGAGAACCGGGTCCAAGAGAATCAGCCCCAGCATTTT.

V usage is TRBV10-3 and J usage is TRBJ1-3, with no clear D. The CDR3 runs to 13 residues. Germline loops: CDR1 ENHRY, CDR2 SYGVKD. Trimming removed 6 bases from V and 1 base from J, with 7 bases in between. In DNA, the CDR3 is TGTGCCATCAGGGAGGCATCTGGAAACACCATATATTTT. Amino acid sequence: CAIREASGNTIYF.

Relative to its sample, this clonotype is medium-sized. The chain is built from TRBV27 and TRBJ2-6; 7 nucleotides align to TRBD1. This CDR3 contains 19 residues. After removal of 3 bases from V and 1 base from J, the junction contained 12 bases not matched to a gene. From germline, CDR1 is MNHEY and CDR2 SMNVEV (reference sequence). For the CDR3, the DNA is TGTGCCAGCAGTTTTTTTCCGGGACAGCTGGCTTCTGGGGCCAACGTCCTGACTTTC. Translating it yields CASSFFPGQLASGANVLTF.

This clonotype was observed at least ten times. The chain employs TRBV6-2 or TRBV6-3 and TRBJ2-7; the match to TRBD2 covers 13 bases. Per germline, CDR1 MNHEY and CDR2 SVGEGT. The ends lost 6 bases at V and 0 bases at J; junction bases unmatched: 5. The CDR3 contains 16 residues. The CDR3 DNA is TGTGCCAGCAGCGGGACTAGCGGGGCCTACTCCTACGAGCAGTACGTC. Translation: CASSGTSGAYSYEQYV.